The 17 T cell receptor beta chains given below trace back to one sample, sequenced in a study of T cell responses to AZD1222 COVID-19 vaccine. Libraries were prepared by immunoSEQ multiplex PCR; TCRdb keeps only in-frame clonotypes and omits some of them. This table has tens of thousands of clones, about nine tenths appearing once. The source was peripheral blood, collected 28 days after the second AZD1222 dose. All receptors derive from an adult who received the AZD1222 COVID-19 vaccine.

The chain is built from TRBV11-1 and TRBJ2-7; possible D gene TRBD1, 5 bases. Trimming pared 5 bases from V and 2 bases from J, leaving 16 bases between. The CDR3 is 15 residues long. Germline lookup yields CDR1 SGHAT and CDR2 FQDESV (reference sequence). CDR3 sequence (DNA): TGTGCCAGCAGCCCTCGCAGGGTTGGAGCCTACGAGCAGTACTTC. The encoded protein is CASSPRRVGAYEQYF.

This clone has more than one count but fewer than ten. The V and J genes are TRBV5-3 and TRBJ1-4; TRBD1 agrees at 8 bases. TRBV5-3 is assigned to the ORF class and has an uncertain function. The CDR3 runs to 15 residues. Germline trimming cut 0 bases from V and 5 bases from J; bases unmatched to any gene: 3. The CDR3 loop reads CARSLGTGSNEKLFF. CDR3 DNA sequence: TGTGCCAGAAGCTTGGGGACAGGGTCAAATGAAAAACTGTTTTTT.

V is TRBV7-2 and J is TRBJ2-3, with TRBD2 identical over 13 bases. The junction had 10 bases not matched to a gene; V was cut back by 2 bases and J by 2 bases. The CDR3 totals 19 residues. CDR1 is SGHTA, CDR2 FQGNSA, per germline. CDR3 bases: TGTGCCAGCAGCTTACCCTCTCGGACTAGCGGGGGATACACAGATACGCAGTATTTT. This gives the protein CASSLPSRTSGGYTDTQYF.

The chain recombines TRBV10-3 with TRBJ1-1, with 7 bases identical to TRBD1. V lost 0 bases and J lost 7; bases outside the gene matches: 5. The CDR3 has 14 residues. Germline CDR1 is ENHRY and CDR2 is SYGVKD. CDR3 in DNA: TGTGCCATCAGTGAGTCGAGACAGGGCAATGAAGCTTTCTTT. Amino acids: CAISESRQGNEAFF.

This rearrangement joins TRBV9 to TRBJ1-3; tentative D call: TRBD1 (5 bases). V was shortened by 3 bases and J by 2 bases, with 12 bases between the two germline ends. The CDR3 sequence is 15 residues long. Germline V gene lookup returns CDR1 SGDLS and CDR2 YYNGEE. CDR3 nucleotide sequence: TGTGCCAGCAGCGCAGACGGGACCCCTGGAAACACCATATATTTT. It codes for CASSADGTPGNTIYF.

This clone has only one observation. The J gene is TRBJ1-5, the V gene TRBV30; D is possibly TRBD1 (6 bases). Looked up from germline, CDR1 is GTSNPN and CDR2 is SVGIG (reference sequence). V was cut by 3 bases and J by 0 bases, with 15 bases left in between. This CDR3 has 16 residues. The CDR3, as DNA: TGTGCCTGGAGCAAGCCGGGACATTATAGCAATCAGCCCCAGCATTTT. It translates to CAWSKPGHYSNQPQHF.

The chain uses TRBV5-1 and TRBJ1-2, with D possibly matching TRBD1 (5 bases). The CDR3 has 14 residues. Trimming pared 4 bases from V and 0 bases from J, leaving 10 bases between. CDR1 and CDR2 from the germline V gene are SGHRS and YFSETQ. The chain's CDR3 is CASSMGTANYGYTF. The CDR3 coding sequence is TGCGCCAGCAGCATGGGGACTGCTAACTATGGCTACACCTTC.

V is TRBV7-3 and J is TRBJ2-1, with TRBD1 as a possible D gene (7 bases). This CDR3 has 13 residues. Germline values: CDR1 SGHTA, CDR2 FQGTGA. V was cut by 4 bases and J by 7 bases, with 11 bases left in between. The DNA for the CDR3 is TGTGCCAGCAGCTCTTCAGGGGGGAATGAGCAGTTCTTC. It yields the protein CASSSSGGNEQFF.

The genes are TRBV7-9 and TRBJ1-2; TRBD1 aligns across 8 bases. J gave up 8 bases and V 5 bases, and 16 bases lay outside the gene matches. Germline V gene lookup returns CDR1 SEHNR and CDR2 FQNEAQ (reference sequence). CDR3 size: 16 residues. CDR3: CASSGKDREEVWGYTF. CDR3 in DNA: TGTGCCAGCAGCGGAAAGGACAGGGAAGAGGTGTGGGGCTACACCTTC.

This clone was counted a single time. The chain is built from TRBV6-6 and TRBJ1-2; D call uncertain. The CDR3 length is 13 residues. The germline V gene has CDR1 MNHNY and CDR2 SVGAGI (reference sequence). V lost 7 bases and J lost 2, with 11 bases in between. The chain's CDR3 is CASTEAWNYGYTF. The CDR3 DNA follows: TGTGCCAGCACCGAGGCTTGGAACTATGGCTACACCTTC.

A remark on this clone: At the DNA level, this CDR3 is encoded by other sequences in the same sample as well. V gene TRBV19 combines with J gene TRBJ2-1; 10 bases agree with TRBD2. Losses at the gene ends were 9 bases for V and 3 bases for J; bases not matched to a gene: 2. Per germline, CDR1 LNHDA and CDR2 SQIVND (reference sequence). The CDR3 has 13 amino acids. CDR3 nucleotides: TGTGCCAGCCGACTAGCGGGCTACAATGAGCAGTTCTTC. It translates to CASRLAGYNEQFF. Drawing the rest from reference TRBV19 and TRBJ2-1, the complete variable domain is DGGITQSPKYLFRKEGQNVTLSCEQNLNHDAMYWYRQDPGQGLRLIYYSQIVNDFQKGDIAEGYSVSREKKESFPLTVTSAQKNPTAFYLCASRLAGYNEQFFGPGTRLTVL.

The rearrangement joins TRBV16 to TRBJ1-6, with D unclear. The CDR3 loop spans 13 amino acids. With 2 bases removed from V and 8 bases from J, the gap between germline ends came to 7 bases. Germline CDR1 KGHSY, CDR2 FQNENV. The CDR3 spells CASSQRVYSPLHF. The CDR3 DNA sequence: TGTGCCAGCAGCCAAAGGGTTTATTCACCCCTCCACTTT. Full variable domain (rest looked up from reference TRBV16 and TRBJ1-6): GEEVAQTPKHLVRGEGQKAKLYCAPIKGHSYVFWYQQVLKNEFKFLISFQNENVFDETGMPKERFSAKCLPNSPCSLEIQATKLEDSAVYFCASSQRVYSPLHFGNGTRLTVT.

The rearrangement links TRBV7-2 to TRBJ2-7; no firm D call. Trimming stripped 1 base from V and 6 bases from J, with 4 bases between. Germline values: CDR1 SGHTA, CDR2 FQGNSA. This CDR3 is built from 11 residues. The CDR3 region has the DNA TGTGCCAGCAGCTTAGGGCCCGAGCAGTACTTC. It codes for CASSLGPEQYF.

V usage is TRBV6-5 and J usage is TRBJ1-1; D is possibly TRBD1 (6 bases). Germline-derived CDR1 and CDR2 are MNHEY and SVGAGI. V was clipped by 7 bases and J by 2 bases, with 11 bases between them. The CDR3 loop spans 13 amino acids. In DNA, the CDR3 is TGTGCCAGCATTAAACAGGGCAACACTGAAGCTTTCTTT. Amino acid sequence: CASIKQGNTEAFF.

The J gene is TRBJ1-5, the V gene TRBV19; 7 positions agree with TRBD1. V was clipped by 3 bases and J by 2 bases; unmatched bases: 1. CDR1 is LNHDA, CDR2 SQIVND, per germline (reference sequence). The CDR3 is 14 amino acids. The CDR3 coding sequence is TGTGCCAGTAGTATCACAGGGGGCAATCAGCCCCAGCATTTT. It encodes CASSITGGNQPQHF. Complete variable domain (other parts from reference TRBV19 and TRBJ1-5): DGGITQSPKYLFRKEGQNVTLSCEQNLNHDAMYWYRQDPGQGLRLIYYSQIVNDFQKGDIAEGYSVSREKKESFPLTVTSAQKNPTAFYLCASSITGGNQPQHFGDGTRLSIL.

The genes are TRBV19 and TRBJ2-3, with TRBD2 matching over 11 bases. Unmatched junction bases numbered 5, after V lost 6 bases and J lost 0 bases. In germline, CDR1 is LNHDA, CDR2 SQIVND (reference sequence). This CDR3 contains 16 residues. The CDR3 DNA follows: TGTGCCAGTAGGACTAGCGGGGTTACTAGCACAGATACGCAGTATTTT. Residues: CASRTSGVTSTDTQYF.

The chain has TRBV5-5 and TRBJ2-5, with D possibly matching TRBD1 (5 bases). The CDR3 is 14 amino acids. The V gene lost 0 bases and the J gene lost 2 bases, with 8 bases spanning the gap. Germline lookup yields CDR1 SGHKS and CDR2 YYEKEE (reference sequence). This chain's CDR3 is CASSLVPGQETQYF. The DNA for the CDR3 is TGTGCCAGCAGCTTGGTCCCAGGGCAAGAGACCCAGTACTTC.